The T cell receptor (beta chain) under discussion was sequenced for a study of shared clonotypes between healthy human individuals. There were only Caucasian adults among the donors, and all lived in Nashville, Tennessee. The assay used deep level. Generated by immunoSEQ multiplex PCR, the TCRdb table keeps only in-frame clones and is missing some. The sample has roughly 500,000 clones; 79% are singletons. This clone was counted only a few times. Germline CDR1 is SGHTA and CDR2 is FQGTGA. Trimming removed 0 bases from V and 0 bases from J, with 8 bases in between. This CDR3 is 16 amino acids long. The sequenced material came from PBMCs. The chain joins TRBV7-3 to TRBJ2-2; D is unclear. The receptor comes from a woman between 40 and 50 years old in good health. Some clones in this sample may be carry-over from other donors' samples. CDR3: CASSLTGNSNTGELFF. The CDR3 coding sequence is TGTGCCAGCAGCTTAACGGGGAACTCGAACACCGGGGAGCTGTTTTTT.